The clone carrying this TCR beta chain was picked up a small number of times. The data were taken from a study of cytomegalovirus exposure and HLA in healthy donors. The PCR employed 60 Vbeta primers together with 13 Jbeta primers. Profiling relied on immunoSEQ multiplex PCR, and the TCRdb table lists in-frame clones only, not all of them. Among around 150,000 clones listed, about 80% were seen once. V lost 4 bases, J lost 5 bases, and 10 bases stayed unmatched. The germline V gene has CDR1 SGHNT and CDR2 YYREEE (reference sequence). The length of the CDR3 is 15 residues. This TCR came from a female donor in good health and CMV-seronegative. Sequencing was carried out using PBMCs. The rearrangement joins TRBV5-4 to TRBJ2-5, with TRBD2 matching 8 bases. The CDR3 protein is CASSPRSGGGETQYF. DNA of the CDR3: TGTGCCAGCAGCCCGAGGAGCGGGGGCGGGGAGACCCAGTACTTC. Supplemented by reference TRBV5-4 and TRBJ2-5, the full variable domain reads ETGVTQSPTHLIKTRGQQVTLRCSSQSGHNTVSWYQQALGQGPQFIFQYYREEENGRGNFPPRFSGLQFPNYSSELNVNALELDDSALYLCASSPRSGGGETQYFGPGTRLLVL.